The 9 T cell receptor beta chains in this list originate from one sample, sequenced in a study of blood T cell repertoires in COVID-19 (TCRdb year 2020). The library came from the immunoSEQ multiplex PCR assay. Imported from immuneACCESS, the table was reduced by TCRdb to in-frame sequences with V and J called. These copies leave out some clones; in studies compared against another copy, an unresolved V gene accounts for under half, and the cause of the remainder is not known. The sample table contains 100,000 to 150,000 clones; only one count was recorded for 84% of them. Together, the top ten hold about an eighth of the sample. Sequences were obtained from peripheral blood. The receptors originated from a woman aged 25 to 39 who had recovered from COVID-19.

Here the CDR3 reads CASSVLPGQGSTEAFF. CDR3 DNA sequence: TGTGCCAGCAGCGTATTACCGGGACAAGGAAGCACTGAAGCTTTCTTT. The chain uses TRBV9 and TRBJ1-1; D perhaps matches TRBD1 (6 bases). The CDR3 loop spans 16 amino acids. Germline V gene data show CDR1 as SGDLS and CDR2 as YYNGEE. Trimming removed 1 base at V and 4 bases at J, with 17 bases between.

The chain carries TRBV6-5 and TRBJ2-7, with 8 bases that match TRBD2. The CDR3 extends over 16 amino acids. V lost 2 bases and J lost 3; bases outside the gene matches: 9. Germline V CDR1 and CDR2: MNHEY, SVGAGI. Here the CDR3 DNA reads TGTGCCAGCAGTTACCGTGGGCGGGGGGCCGTCTACGAGCAGTACTTC. This codes for CASSYRGRGAVYEQYF.

This clone has only one observation. This chain uses TRBV25-1 with TRBJ2-5; 10 nucleotides match TRBD2. V was pared by 5 bases and J by 3 bases, with 9 bases of the junction left unmatched. Germline assignment: CDR1 MGHDK and CDR2 SYGVNS. This CDR3 contains 16 residues. CDR3 amino acids: CASSSGLASREETQYF. CDR3 DNA sequence: TGTGCCAGCAGTTCGGGACTAGCGAGTCGTGAAGAGACCCAGTACTTC.

The chain has TRBV3-1 (or the pseudogene TRBV3-2) and TRBJ1-3; 7 bases line up with TRBD1. The germline V gene has CDR1 LGHDT and CDR2 YNNKEL (reference sequence). Trimming at V came to 4 bases and at J to 2 bases, leaving 5 bases not matched to a gene. The CDR3 totals 15 residues. This CDR3 is CASSLTGVAGNTIYF. The CDR3 DNA sequence: TGTGCCAGCAGCCTTACAGGGGTTGCTGGAAACACCATATATTTT.

This chain connects TRBV7-8 to TRBJ2-7; 7 positions match TRBD1. Germline CDR1 SGHVS, CDR2 FQNEAQ. The CDR3 totals 15 residues. V was clipped by 5 bases and J by 2 bases; unmatched bases: 9. CDR3 coding DNA: TGTGCCAGCAGCCCCACGGCGACAGGGACCTACGAGCAGTACTTC. It translates to CASSPTATGTYEQYF.

This chain connects TRBV12-3 or TRBV12-4 to TRBJ1-6; D gene ambiguous. The CDR3 runs 12 residues. V lost 2 bases to trimming and J lost 13 bases, with 9 bases between them. The CDR3 protein is CASSLPGYPLHF. The CDR3 DNA reads TGTGCCAGCAGTTTACCGGGGTACCCCCTCCACTTT.

J is TRBJ1-2 and V is TRBV2, with 7 bases lining up with TRBD1. With 3 bases clipped from V and 2 bases from J, the junction kept 6 bases outside the gene matches. The CDR3 runs to 15 residues. Germline assignment: CDR1 SNHLY and CDR2 FYNNEI. The CDR3 sequence is CASSDQGGVNYGYTF. Here the CDR3 DNA reads TGTGCCAGCAGTGATCAAGGGGGCGTCAACTATGGCTACACCTTC.

This rearrangement joins TRBV28 to TRBJ2-1; no reliable D call. Germline loops: CDR1 MDHEN, CDR2 SYDVKM. V lost 5 bases and J lost 3, with 5 bases in between. The CDR3 consists of 12 residues. CDR3 DNA sequence: TGTGCCAGCAGTCCAGACTACAATGAGCAGTTCTTC. As protein: CASSPDYNEQFF.

In this sample, this clone turned up once. This chain joins TRBV5-1 and TRBJ2-7; D is unresolved. V gave up 0 bases and J gave up 4 bases, with 11 bases separating them. The CDR3 runs to 14 residues. Looked up from germline, CDR1 is SGHRS and CDR2 is YFSETQ. CDR3 loop: CASSLVGDAYEQYF. DNA of the CDR3: TGCGCCAGCAGCTTGGTCGGAGATGCGTACGAGCAGTACTTC.